This T cell receptor (beta chain) appears in the sequencing data of a study of blood T cell repertoires in COVID-19. The wider study: The origin of the acute and convalescent COVID-19 samples was the United States, Italy and Spain.

The CDR3 sequence is 12 residues long. CDR1 is SGHDT and CDR2 is YYEEEE in the germline V gene. Trimming cost V 2 bases and J 8 bases, with 9 bases left between them. Profiling relied on immunoSEQ multiplex PCR, and the TCRdb table lists in-frame clones only, not all of them. The sample lists about 410,000 clones; about nine tenths were seen once. Source material: peripheral blood. V gene TRBV5-6 combines with J gene TRBJ2-3; D is uncertain. This receptor was identified in a woman in her 30s with active or convalescent COVID-19. In nucleotides, the CDR3 is TGTGCCAGCAGCTTCGAATCGGGTACGCAGTATTTT. Its translation is CASSFESGTQYF.